This T cell receptor (beta chain) was observed in a study of T cell repertoires in cytomegalovirus infection (dated by TCRdb to the late 2010s). Background on the whole study: Because public TCR beta signatures pointed to carriage of CMV infection together with the matching HLA type, the HLA type of each donor mattered for the analysis. The paper's findings and limits, for the study overall: In the ex vivo response, HLA-C-restricted CMV-specific TCR beta clonotypes were dominant, and in two of eight donors the single most frequent clonotype came from this HLA-C-restricted group. Cumulative frequency of public TCR beta family members discriminated carriers of CMV infection plus the relevant HLA type in this cohort and an independent roughly 330-donor cohort.

This clonotype was recorded many times. There is no known antigen for this receptor. Qualities for individual bases were not recorded, and no much larger clone is one base off. V was cut back by 4 bases and J by 4 bases, leaving a gap of 16 bases between them. The CDR3 starts with the cysteine, ends with the phenylalanine, and has 15 residues. Just CDR3 DNA is preserved here, 45 bases in frame from base 1. CDR1 and CDR2 (SGHDN, FVKESK) derive from the germline V gene. Sequencing was performed on an Illumina HiSeq 1500. TCRdb's own reprocessing of the public reads used fastp at Q25 and MiXCR and kept productive beta chains. Rows matching on CDR3 protein sequence are summarized as one entry with the most common DNA and genes. This sample gives over 100,000 distinct CDR3 sequences in total; over 9% of them show up just once. The top ten hold around 29% of the sample.

The clonotype comes from a human donor in good health (CMV status not recorded). Some clones in this sample may be carry-over from other donors' samples. The sequenced material came from PBMCs, sequenced either directly or after in vitro stimulation (not recorded which). Recombination joined TRBV14 with TRBJ1-2; the D gene is perhaps TRBD1, on 5 matching bases. This receptor carries the CDR3 CASSPRAGDSYGYTF. The nucleotide sequence is given as TGTGCCAGCAGCCCACGCGCGGGGGACTCCTATGGCTACACCTTC.